Listed below are T cell receptor beta chains from one sample, sequenced in a study of shared clonotypes between healthy human individuals. TCRdb keeps only in-frame clones here, not all; method: immunoSEQ multiplex PCR. The sample yields around 530,000 clones, around 78% seen once. The sample was PBMCs. These receptors came from a woman aged 40 to 50 in good health. Some clones in this sample may be carry-over from other donors' samples. Each CDR3 is given without its conserved first and last residue. The order of the fields is CDR3 protein, J gene, V gene.

cdr3_aa: ASSSPEKQY; j_call: TRBJ2-7; v_call: TRBV28
cdr3_aa: ASSPGTGYGYT; j_call: TRBJ1-2; v_call: TRBV18
cdr3_aa: ASSDGQGAWDPSQH; j_call: TRBJ1-5; v_call: TRBV18
cdr3_aa: AWSLTYGENTEAF; j_call: TRBJ1-1; v_call: TRBV30
cdr3_aa: AWAGQGSTEAF; j_call: TRBJ1-1; v_call: TRBV30
cdr3_aa: ASSRTSGNTDTQY; j_call: TRBJ2-3; v_call: TRBV28
cdr3_aa: ASSIAKDTGELF; j_call: TRBJ2-2; v_call: TRBV19
cdr3_aa: ASSSREGLSYGYT; j_call: TRBJ1-2; v_call: TRBV27
cdr3_aa: ASSPVTGNQETQY; j_call: TRBJ2-5; v_call: TRBV5-1
cdr3_aa: ASSSSAASGYNEQF; j_call: TRBJ2-1; v_call: TRBV13
cdr3_aa: ASSLWLGGTDTQY; j_call: TRBJ2-3; v_call: TRBV28
cdr3_aa: ASSGGLAVYEQY; j_call: TRBJ2-7; v_call: TRBV7-6
cdr3_aa: SVRTGSDQPQH; j_call: TRBJ1-5; v_call: TRBV29-1
cdr3_aa: AISEGLAGHSYEQY; j_call: TRBJ2-7; v_call: TRBV10-3
cdr3_aa: ASSPSFSGFYEQY; j_call: TRBJ2-7; v_call: TRBV27
cdr3_aa: ASSYSSGVYEQY; j_call: TRBJ2-7; v_call: TRBV6-5